Each of the 28 T cell receptor beta chains below was sequenced from the same sample in a study of OX40 agonist ivuxolimab in advanced cancers. Data came from immunoSEQ multiplex PCR; TCRdb stores just in-frame clones and leaves some out. The sample has 80,000 to 85,000 clones; 80% to 90% are singletons. Here the sequenced sample was CD4+ or CD8+ T cells sorted from blood, taken in a trial of the OX40 agonist ivuxolimab. The receptors come from an adult with an advanced solid tumor such as melanoma, head and neck, liver or kidney cancer.

This clone was detected a few times. The CDR3 DNA reads as TGTGCCAGCAGTTACATCCCCTTTGAGGAAGGCGGGGAGCTGTTTTTT. Its translation is CASSYIPFEEGGELFF. The chain is built from TRBV6-5 and TRBJ2-2; the D is unclear. CDR1 MNHEY and CDR2 SVGAGI come from the germline V gene. The CDR3 extends over 16 amino acids. With 2 bases removed from V and 7 bases from J, the gap between germline ends came to 17 bases.

The chain is built from TRBV10-2 and TRBJ1-6; TRBD1 aligns across 7 bases. The ends lost 7 bases at V and 0 bases at J; junction bases unmatched: 9. Germline loops: CDR1 WSHSY, CDR2 SAAADI. The CDR3 runs to 17 residues. This CDR3 is CASKRQGSPSYNSPLHF. The CDR3 nucleotides read TGCGCCAGCAAAAGACAGGGTAGCCCCTCCTATAATTCACCCCTCCACTTT.

The rearrangement links TRBV6-5 to TRBJ1-2; possible D gene TRBD1, 6 bases. CDR1 is MNHEY, CDR2 SVGAGI, per germline. V shed 2 bases and J shed 5 bases, with 12 bases lying between them. The CDR3 is 14 residues long. The CDR3, as DNA: TGTGCCAGCAGTTACCGACAGGATAGGTATGGCTACACCTTC. Protein: CASSYRQDRYGYTF.

The chain carries TRBV18 and TRBJ1-3; no firm D call. With 6 bases removed from V and 4 bases from J, the gap between germline ends came to 10 bases. Germline CDR1 KGHSH, CDR2 LQKENI. The CDR3 has 13 residues. The chain's CDR3 is CASSPAGGNTIYF. As DNA, the CDR3 is TGTGCCAGCTCCCCCGCAGGCGGAAACACCATATATTTT.

The rearrangement uses TRBV5-8 and TRBJ2-1, with D possibly being TRBD2 (5 bases). Germline values: CDR1 SGHTS, CDR2 YDEGEE. The CDR3 runs 15 residues. Deletions cut 3 bases from V and 0 bases from J, with 10 bases between. The CDR3: CASSSGVSSYNEQFF. The CDR3 region has the DNA TGTGCCAGCAGCTCCGGGGTGAGCTCCTACAATGAGCAGTTCTTC.

This clone was observed once. This chain links TRBV4-2 with TRBJ2-2, with TRBD2 identical over 11 bases. From germline, CDR1 is LGHNA and CDR2 YNFKEQ. CDR3 length: 16 residues. V was pared by 3 bases and J by 2 bases, with 2 bases of the junction left unmatched. CDR3 DNA sequence: TGTGCCAGCAGCCATACTAGCGGGAGTAACACCGGGGAGCTGTTTTTT. Amino acids: CASSHTSGSNTGELFF.

There are a few counts of this clone. The CDR3 loop reads CASSQEGNYGYTF. CDR3 nucleotide sequence: TGCGCCAGCAGCCAAGAAGGGAACTATGGCTACACCTTC. V usage is TRBV4-1 and J usage is TRBJ1-2, with D unresolved. Trimming stripped 0 bases from V and 2 bases from J, with 4 bases between. The CDR3 covers 13 residues. Germline lookup yields CDR1 MGHRA and CDR2 YSYEKL.

The chain recombines TRBV28 with TRBJ1-2; D uncertain. The ends were cut back, 6 bases at V and 5 bases at J, with 16 bases in the middle. Per germline, CDR1 MDHEN and CDR2 SYDVKM. The CDR3 sequence is 14 residues long. The CDR3 loop is CASRVRELSYGYTF. For the CDR3, the DNA is TGTGCCAGCAGAGTCCGGGAACTGTCGTATGGCTACACCTTC.

The V gene is TRBV5-4, the J gene TRBJ2-7; D may be TRBD2 (5 bases). The CDR3 runs 16 residues. Trimming removed 2 bases at V and 2 bases at J, with 17 bases between. Germline lookup yields CDR1 SGHNT and CDR2 YYREEE (reference sequence). The chain's CDR3 is CASSFRSGSDTYEQYV. CDR3 coding DNA: TGTGCCAGCAGCTTTCGGAGCGGTAGCGATACCTACGAGCAGTACGTC.

V usage is TRBV7-9 and J usage is TRBJ2-1; no firm D call. Germline V CDR1 and CDR2: SEHNR, FQNEAQ (reference sequence). The CDR3 totals 11 residues. Trimming stripped 3 bases from V and 9 bases from J, with 6 bases between. CDR3 residues: CASSFTTEQFF. As DNA, the CDR3 is TGTGCCAGCAGCTTTACCACTGAGCAGTTCTTC. The whole variable domain, remainder taken from reference TRBV7-9 and TRBJ2-1, is DTGVSQNPRHKITKRGQNVTFRCDPISEHNRLYWYRQTLGQGPEFLTYFQNEAQLEKSRLLSDRFSAERPKGSFSTLEIQRTEQGDSAMYLCASSFTTEQFFGPGTRLTVL.

This clone was detected once. The chain combines TRBV5-4 with TRBJ2-1; 9 bases agree with TRBD2. V lost 3 bases and J lost 8; bases outside the gene matches: 6. The CDR3 contains 14 residues. The germline gives CDR1 SGHNT, CDR2 YYREEE (reference sequence). Here the CDR3 DNA reads TGTGCCAGCAGCTCGACTAGCGGTGCTTATGAGCAGTTCTTC. This codes for CASSSTSGAYEQFF.

V is TRBV5-4 and J is TRBJ2-3; 7 nucleotides line up with TRBD2. CDR1 is SGHNT, CDR2 YYREEE, per germline (reference sequence). The junction had 3 bases not matched to a gene; V was cut back by 2 bases and J by 0 bases. The CDR3 runs to 15 residues. CDR3 nucleotides: TGTGCCAGCAGCTTCGGGGGGTCAAGCACAGATACGCAGTATTTT. The encoded protein is CASSFGGSSTDTQYF.

The chain couples TRBV9 to TRBJ2-7, with TRBD2 as a possible D gene (5 bases). This CDR3 region has 15 residues. The V gene lost 0 bases and the J gene lost 3 bases, with 13 bases spanning the gap. CDR1 is SGDLS and CDR2 is YYNGEE in the germline V gene. This chain's CDR3 is CASSVDQDSIYEQYF. DNA of the CDR3: TGTGCCAGCAGCGTAGATCAGGACTCCATCTACGAGCAGTACTTC.

J is TRBJ2-2 and V is TRBV5-6; D possibly matches TRBD1 or TRBD2 (5 bases each). Trimming shortened V by 0 bases and J by 5 bases, and 14 bases separated the two germline ends. CDR3 length equals 16 residues. The germline V gene encodes CDR1 SGHDT and CDR2 YYEEEE. The CDR3 loop reads CASSLGDGVFTGELFF. The CDR3 region has the DNA TGTGCCAGCAGCTTGGGGGACGGCGTCTTTACCGGGGAGCTGTTTTTT.

The chain uses TRBV7-8 and TRBJ2-3; TRBD1 agrees at 9 bases. The V segment lost 5 bases and the J segment 3 bases; nucleotides outside the gene matches: 6. CDR1 SGHVS and CDR2 FQNEAQ come from the germline V gene. This CDR3 comprises 15 residues. The CDR3 spells CASSKDRGGTDTQYF. Written as DNA, the CDR3 is TGTGCCAGCAGCAAGGACAGGGGTGGGACAGATACGCAGTATTTT.

Comments on this clone: This sample includes further DNA sequences coding for the same CDR3. The V gene is TRBV18, the J gene TRBJ2-2; D gene unclear. There are 13 residues in the CDR3. Trimming took 1 base from V and 2 from J, leaving 2 bases between them. CDR1 KGHSH and CDR2 LQKENI come from the germline V gene. DNA for the CDR3: TGTGCCAGCTCACCACGAAACACCGGGGAGCTGTTTTTT. This gives the protein CASSPRNTGELFF.

The V call is TRBV19, the J call TRBJ1-2; 7 bases agree with TRBD1. With V trimmed by 8 bases and J by 6 bases, 9 bases remained unmatched. The CDR3 spans 13 residues. CDR1 and CDR2 (germline): LNHDA, SQIVND (reference sequence). The CDR3 reads CASRNRGVDGYTF. The CDR3 DNA reads as TGTGCCAGTCGAAACAGGGGTGTGGATGGCTACACCTTC.

This clone was observed a handful of times. V and J are TRBV10-1 and TRBJ1-2, with D perhaps TRBD1 (5 bases). Germline CDR1 reads WNHNN; CDR2 reads SYGVQD (reference sequence). V was shortened by 10 bases and J by 4 bases, with 16 bases between the two germline ends. This CDR3 has 13 amino acids. The CDR3 protein is CATPPGARYGYTF. CDR3 nucleotide sequence: TGCGCCACCCCCCCCGGGGCGCGCTATGGCTACACCTTC.

CDR3 amino acids: CASRGGRGSYNEQFF. CDR3 DNA: TGTGCCAGCAGGGGCGGGAGAGGCTCCTACAATGAGCAGTTCTTC. The V call is TRBV28, the J call TRBJ2-1, with TRBD2 identical over 7 bases. This CDR3 is built from 15 residues. CDR1 is MDHEN, CDR2 SYDVKM, per germline. With V trimmed by 6 bases and J by 0 bases, 5 bases remained unmatched.

The chain has TRBV9 and TRBJ2-7; D might be TRBD2 (6 bases). Germline CDR1 and CDR2: SGDLS and YYNGEE. Trimming took off 4 bases at V and 0 bases at J, with 14 bases between the two ends. CDR3 length: 15 residues. The CDR3 nucleotides are TGTGCCAGCAGCCCCACCGGGACTTACTCCTACGAGCAGTACTTC. As protein: CASSPTGTYSYEQYF.

This clone appeared once. The rearrangement joins TRBV30 to TRBJ2-6; 7 nucleotides match TRBD2. V shed 2 bases, J shed 3 bases, and the junction held 1 base outside the gene matches. The CDR3 has 14 amino acids. Per the germline V gene, CDR1 is GTSNPN and CDR2 is SVGIG (reference sequence). CDR3 protein: CAWSSGGGANVLTF. The CDR3 DNA reads as TGTGCCTGGAGTTCGGGGGGTGGGGCCAACGTCCTGACTTTC.

The chain joins TRBV18 to TRBJ2-1; 8 positions match TRBD2. J was trimmed by 0 bases and V by 2 bases; bases with no gene match: 0. The CDR3 spans 15 residues. CDR1 and CDR2 (germline): KGHSH, LQKENI. The CDR3 nucleotides are TGTGCCAGCTCACCAAGCGGGGGCTCCTACAATGAGCAGTTCTTC. This translates into CASSPSGGSYNEQFF. Full variable domain (outside the CDR3, taken from reference TRBV18 and TRBJ2-1): NAGVMQNPRHLVRRRGQEARLRCSPMKGHSHVYWYRQLPEEGLKFMVYLQKENIIDESGMPKERFSAEFPKEGPSILRIQQVVRGDSAAYFCASSPSGGSYNEQFFGPGTRLTVL.

This clone appeared a few times. V and J are TRBV30 and TRBJ2-3, with D perhaps matching TRBD1 or TRBD2 (5 bases each). V shed 5 bases and J shed 2 bases, with 8 bases lying between them. This CDR3 contains 12 residues. CDR1 GTSNPN and CDR2 SVGIG come from the germline V gene (reference sequence). CDR3 in amino acids: CAWGTDTDTQYF. The CDR3 coding sequence is TGTGCCTGGGGGACGGACACAGATACGCAGTATTTT. The full variable domain, with the rest looked up from reference TRBV30 and TRBJ2-3, is SQTIHQWPATLVQPVGSPLSLECTVEGTSNPNLYWYRQAAGRGLQLLFYSVGIGQISSEVPQNLSASRPQDRQFILSSKKLLLSDSGFYLCAWGTDTDTQYFGPGTRLTVL.

J is TRBJ2-2 and V is TRBV19, with 11 nucleotides matching TRBD2. CDR3 size: 17 residues. V shed 2 bases and J 0 bases; nucleotides not matched to a gene: 2. Germline CDR1 and CDR2: LNHDA and SQIVND (reference sequence). As DNA, the CDR3 is TGTGCCAGTAGTATACTGGGACTAGCGGCGAACACCGGGGAGCTGTTTTTT. Translated, it gives CASSILGLAANTGELFF.

This clone occurred a few times. The rearrangement links TRBV18 to TRBJ1-1; D is unclear. V was shortened by 2 bases and J by 7 bases, with 14 bases between the two germline ends. The CDR3 has 14 residues. Germline V gives CDR1 KGHSH, CDR2 LQKENI. The CDR3 loop reads CASSPGPLEGEAFF. CDR3 nucleotide sequence: TGTGCCAGCTCACCAGGACCTTTAGAGGGTGAAGCTTTCTTT. Filled out from reference TRBV18 and TRBJ1-1, the complete variable domain reads NAGVMQNPRHLVRRRGQEARLRCSPMKGHSHVYWYRQLPEEGLKFMVYLQKENIIDESGMPKERFSAEFPKEGPSILRIQQVVRGDSAAYFCASSPGPLEGEAFFGQGTRLTVV.

This clone has only a few counts. This chain uses TRBV6-5 with TRBJ2-7; D gene unclear. The CDR3 is made up of 14 amino acids. CDR1 is MNHEY, CDR2 SVGAGI, per germline. V gave up 6 bases and J gave up 0 bases, with 12 bases separating them. The CDR3 bases are TGTGCCAGCAGCGAGGCAGGAAGCTCCTACGAGCAGTACTTC. This codes for CASSEAGSSYEQYF.

CDR3 sequence: CASSQSLAGNYEQYF. CDR3 DNA: TGCGCCAGCAGCCAGAGCCTAGCGGGAAACTACGAGCAGTACTTC. The chain combines TRBV4-3 with TRBJ2-7; 9 positions agree with TRBD2. This CDR3 is 15 amino acids long. V was pared by 3 bases and J by 3 bases, with 6 bases of the junction left unmatched. Germline-derived CDR1 and CDR2 are LGHNA and YSLEER.

CDR3 region: CASSDWDPGLNTIYF. CDR3 sequence (DNA): TGCGCCAGCAGTGACTGGGACCCTGGACTAAACACCATATATTTT. The chain links TRBV10-2 to TRBJ1-3; tentatively, D is TRBD1 (5 bases). This CDR3 region has 15 residues. The germline V gene has CDR1 WSHSY and CDR2 SAAADI. The germline V and J ends were trimmed by 3 bases and 6 bases, with 15 bases remaining between them.